The 10 T cell receptor beta chains in this list originate from one sample, sequenced in a study of CD8+ T cells in alopecia areata. Extracted RNA was reverse transcribed into cDNA, the sequencing template. TCRdb's table, derived via immunoSEQ multiplex PCR, lists solely in-frame clones and lacks some. The sample lists 190,000 or so clones, about 60% seen once, with 10% to 15% in the top ten. Treatment here: oral pan-JAK inhibitor, 5-10 mg twice daily. The source material was CD8+ T cells sorted from blood, sampled at week 24, from a patient treated with tofacitinib. The receptors were gathered from a human donor with alopecia areata.

V and J are TRBV7-9 and TRBJ1-2; D gene unclear. Germline CDR1 SEHNR, CDR2 FQNEAQ (reference sequence). The V gene lost 2 bases and the J gene lost 10 bases, with 8 bases spanning the gap. CDR3 size: 11 residues. The CDR3 DNA sequence: TGTGCCAGCAGCTTATCCCGGAACTACACCTTC. Amino acid sequence: CASSLSRNYTF.

This clone came up once. This chain joins TRBV25-1 and TRBJ1-2; 8 nucleotides align to TRBD1. This CDR3 is built from 16 residues. V dropped 4 bases and J dropped 8; count of bases not matched to a gene: 15. Germline values: CDR1 MGHDK, CDR2 SYGVNS. As DNA, the CDR3 is TGTGCCAGCAGTGCGGACCACGACAGGGGAGTACGGGGCTACACCTTC. Its protein product is CASSADHDRGVRGYTF.

The chain carries TRBV5-4 and TRBJ2-2, with D perhaps TRBD1 or TRBD2 (6 bases each). CDR1 is SGHNT and CDR2 is YYREEE in the germline V gene (reference sequence). V was pared by 0 bases and J by 3 bases, with 15 bases between. The CDR3 runs 17 residues. The CDR3 is CASSLAFTGGDTGELFF. CDR3 DNA: TGTGCCAGCAGCTTGGCCTTCACCGGGGGCGACACCGGGGAGCTGTTTTTT.

The V gene is TRBV19, the J gene TRBJ1-1; D is unclear. V dropped 0 bases and J dropped 5 bases, with 13 bases sitting between them. Germline values: CDR1 LNHDA, CDR2 SQIVND (reference sequence). The CDR3 runs 15 residues. CDR3 residues: CASSIEDVGRTEAFF. The CDR3 nucleotides are TGTGCCAGTAGTATAGAGGACGTGGGTAGGACTGAAGCTTTCTTT.

This clone showed up just once. The chain is built from TRBV6-5 and TRBJ2-5; D uncertain. This CDR3 has 13 amino acids. V was cut by 0 bases and J by 2 bases, with 4 bases left in between. Per the germline V gene, CDR1 is MNHEY and CDR2 is SVGAGI. This CDR3 reads CASSYSRQETQYF. CDR3 sequence (DNA): TGTGCCAGCAGTTACTCGAGGCAAGAGACCCAGTACTTC.

The V call is TRBV7-8, the J call TRBJ1-5; a possible D gene is TRBD1 (6 bases). Germline V gene sequence: CDR1 SGHVS, CDR2 FQNEAQ. Trimming pared 5 bases from V and 8 bases from J, leaving 19 bases between. The CDR3 sequence is 15 residues long. As DNA, the CDR3 is TGTGCCAGCAGCGTGGGGGGGCGCAGGTCGGAGCCCCAGCATTTT. This encodes CASSVGGRRSEPQHF. Looking up the rest from reference TRBV7-8 and TRBJ1-5 gives the full variable domain: GAGVSQSPRYKVAKRGQDVALRCDPISGHVSLFWYQQALGQGPEFLTYFQNEAQLDKSGLPSDRFFAERPEGSVSTLKIQRTQQEDSAVYLCASSVGGRRSEPQHFGDGTRLSIL.

This clone was recorded once. This chain connects TRBV9 to TRBJ1-4; D may be TRBD1 (5 bases). The ends were cut back, 7 bases at V and 6 bases at J, with 19 bases in the middle. The CDR3 runs to 15 residues. Germline V gene lookup returns CDR1 SGDLS and CDR2 YYNGEE. CDR3 nucleotide sequence: TGTGCCAGCCAAGCCGGACACACCAGGGATGAAAAACTGTTTTTT. Translation gives CASQAGHTRDEKLFF.

V usage is TRBV9 and J usage is TRBJ2-1; maybe TRBD1 (6 bases). Germline V gives CDR1 SGDLS, CDR2 YYNGEE. The CDR3 runs to 15 residues. The ends were cut back, 4 bases at V and 3 bases at J, with 14 bases in the middle. In DNA form, the CDR3 reads TGTGCCAGCAGCAGCACATTACAGGGCTACAATGAGCAGTTCTTC. It translates to CASSSTLQGYNEQFF.

The chain links TRBV27 to TRBJ1-3; unclear D gene. Germline V gene lookup returns CDR1 MNHEY and CDR2 SMNVEV (reference sequence). V lost 2 bases and J lost 0, with 8 bases in between. The CDR3 extends over 15 amino acids. The CDR3, as DNA: TGTGCCAGCAGTTTAGACAAAAGCTCTGGAAACACCATATATTTT. This encodes CASSLDKSSGNTIYF.

This clone was picked up a small number of times. This chain links TRBV7-9 with TRBJ2-3; a weak D match, TRBD2 (6 bases). Trimming stripped 2 bases from V and 2 bases from J, with 14 bases between. This CDR3 is built from 16 residues. CDR1 and CDR2 (germline): SEHNR, FQNEAQ (reference sequence). The chain's CDR3 is CASSLMISGLTDTQYF. As DNA, the CDR3 is TGTGCCAGCAGCTTAATGATTAGCGGTCTCACAGATACGCAGTATTTT.